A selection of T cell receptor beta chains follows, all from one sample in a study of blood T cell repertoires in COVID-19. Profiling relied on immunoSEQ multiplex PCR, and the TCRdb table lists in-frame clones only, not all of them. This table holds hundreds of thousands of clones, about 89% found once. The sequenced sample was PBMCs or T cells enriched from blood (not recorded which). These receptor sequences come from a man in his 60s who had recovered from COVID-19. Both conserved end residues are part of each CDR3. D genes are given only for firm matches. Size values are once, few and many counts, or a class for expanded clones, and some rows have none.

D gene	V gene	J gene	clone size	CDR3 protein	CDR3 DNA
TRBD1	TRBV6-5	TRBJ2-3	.	CASSYRQGPTDTQYF	TGTGCCAGCAGTTACAGACAGGGGCCCACAGATACGCAGTATTTT
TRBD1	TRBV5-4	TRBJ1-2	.	CASSPRQGKGYGYTF	TGTGCCAGCAGTCCTAGACAGGGGAAAGGCTATGGCTACACCTTC
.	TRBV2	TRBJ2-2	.	CASSREPGELFF	TGTGCCAGCAGTAGAGAGCCCGGGGAGCTGTTTTTT
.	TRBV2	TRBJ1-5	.	CASRPGTNSQPQHF	TGTGCCAGCAGGCCCGGGACAAATAGTCAGCCCCAGCATTTT
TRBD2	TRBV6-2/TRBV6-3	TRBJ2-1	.	CASSRGGAGENEQFF	TGTGCCAGCAGTCGCGGTGGGGCGGGAGAAAATGAGCAGTTCTTC
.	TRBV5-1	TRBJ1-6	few	CASSLVAGVNSPLHF	TGCGCCAGCAGCTTGGTGGCAGGTGTTAATTCACCCCTCCACTTT
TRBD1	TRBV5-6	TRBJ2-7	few	CASSLVATGVYEQYF	TGTGCCAGCAGCTTGGTTGCGACAGGGGTCTACGAGCAGTACTTC
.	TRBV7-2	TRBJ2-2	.	CASSLGPDTGELFF	TGTGCCAGCAGCTTAGGGCCCGACACCGGGGAGCTGTTTTTT
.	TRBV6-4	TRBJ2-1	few	CASSDSDNNEQFF	TGTGCCAGCAGTGACTCGGACAACAATGAGCAGTTCTTC
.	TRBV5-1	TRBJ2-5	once	CASSLVLGRDQETQYF	TGCGCCAGCAGCTTGGTTCTGGGGCGAGACCAAGAGACCCAGTACTTC